The 32 T cell receptor beta chains given below trace back to one sample, sequenced in a study of T cell changes during pregnancy in multiple sclerosis. TCRdb keeps only in-frame clones here, not all; method: immunoSEQ multiplex PCR. The sample shows 95,000 to 150,000 clones, roughly 92% of them seen only once. The sample was peripheral blood, taken before pregnancy. The receptors come from a female donor with multiple sclerosis, enrolled in a pregnancy study.

The V call is TRBV2, the J call TRBJ2-2; possibly TRBD2 for D (6 bases). Germline V gene lookup returns CDR1 SNHLY and CDR2 FYNNEI. There are 15 residues in the CDR3. V was clipped by 6 bases and J by 2 bases, with 13 bases between them. CDR3 coding DNA: TGTGCCAGCAGGGACCGGGACTTCAACACCGGGGAGCTGTTTTTT. It encodes CASRDRDFNTGELFF.

This clone was found once. This chain uses TRBV6-6 with TRBJ1-1; D not resolved. Trimming removed 7 bases at V and 5 bases at J, with 11 bases between. In germline, CDR1 is MNHNY, CDR2 SVGAGI (reference sequence). This CDR3 region has 12 residues. The CDR3 loop is CASTLGETEAFF. The CDR3 DNA reads TGTGCCAGCACCCTAGGAGAGACTGAAGCTTTCTTT.

The chain links TRBV10-1 to TRBJ2-7, with 8 bases lining up with TRBD1. Germline V lookup: CDR1 WNHNN, CDR2 SYGVQD (reference sequence). V lost 6 bases to trimming and J lost 9 bases; unmatched junction nucleotides: 16. The CDR3 runs to 15 residues. The CDR3, as DNA: TGCGCCAGCAGCCCCTCCGGGACAGGTCGAGCGGGGCAGTACTTC. Translation gives CASSPSGTGRAGQYF.

V is TRBV28 and J is TRBJ1-2, with a weak D call TRBD1 (5 bases). CDR3 length: 15 residues. V lost 5 bases to trimming and J lost 6 bases, with 19 bases between them. Per the germline V gene, CDR1 is MDHEN and CDR2 is SYDVKM. This CDR3 is CASSPPGGGMNGYTF. As DNA, the CDR3 is TGTGCCAGCAGTCCGCCGGGGGGAGGGATGAATGGCTACACCTTC.

The rearrangement joins TRBV10-1 to TRBJ2-1; 8 bases are a match to TRBD2. Per the germline V gene, CDR1 is WNHNN and CDR2 is SYGVQD (reference sequence). The V and J ends lost 4 bases and 7 bases, in that order; junction bases with no gene match: 6. There are 14 residues in the CDR3. DNA for the CDR3: TGCGCCAGCAGTGCGGGAGGGCCGGGGAATGAGCAGTTCTTC. Translating it yields CASSAGGPGNEQFF.

This sequence joins TRBV9 and TRBJ2-5, with 9 bases aligning to TRBD2. Germline CDR1 and CDR2: SGDLS and YYNGEE. The V segment lost 0 bases and the J segment 1 base; nucleotides outside the gene matches: 4. CDR3 length equals 16 residues. Here the CDR3 DNA reads TGTGCCAGCAGCGTAGGGGCTAGCGGGATCCAAGAGACCCAGTACTTC. Translated: CASSVGASGIQETQYF.

This rearrangement joins TRBV2 to TRBJ2-1; perhaps TRBD2 as D (6 bases). Trimming cost V 3 bases and J 7 bases, with 16 bases left between them. Germline lookup yields CDR1 SNHLY and CDR2 FYNNEI. The CDR3 is 15 residues long. CDR3 amino acids: CASSEDTGDPNEQFF. The CDR3 DNA reads TGTGCCAGCAGTGAGGATACGGGGGACCCAAATGAGCAGTTCTTC.

The chain combines TRBV28 with TRBJ2-1, with 10 bases identical to TRBD2. CDR3 size: 14 residues. Germline CDR1 and CDR2: MDHEN and SYDVKM. V was clipped by 4 bases and J by 7 bases; unmatched bases: 4. CDR3 bases: TGTGCCAGCAGTTCCTCTAGCGGGAGAAATGAGCAGTTCTTC. It codes for CASSSSSGRNEQFF.

The rearrangement joins TRBV5-1 to TRBJ2-3; TRBD2 is a possible D gene (6 bases). The V gene lost 3 bases and the J gene lost 2 bases, with 13 bases spanning the gap. Germline V gene data show CDR1 as SGHRS and CDR2 as YFSETQ. The CDR3 loop spans 15 amino acids. The CDR3 is CASSWTGTDTDTQYF. The CDR3 DNA sequence: TGCGCCAGCAGCTGGACGGGGACTGACACAGATACGCAGTATTTT.

V is TRBV7-9 and J is TRBJ2-5, with a weak D call TRBD1 (6 bases). Germline CDR1 and CDR2: SEHNR and FQNEAQ (reference sequence). This CDR3 has 15 residues. The V and J ends lost 2 bases and 0 bases respectively, with 10 bases between them. The CDR3 DNA sequence: TGTGCCAGCAGCTTAAGGCAGGGGAACCAAGAGACCCAGTACTTC. Amino acids: CASSLRQGNQETQYF. The complete variable domain, with remaining parts taken from reference TRBV7-9 and TRBJ2-5, reads DTGVSQNPRHKITKRGQNVTFRCDPISEHNRLYWYRQTLGQGPEFLTYFQNEAQLEKSRLLSDRFSAERPKGSFSTLEIQRTEQGDSAMYLCASSLRQGNQETQYFGPGTRLLVL.

The chain employs TRBV5-8 and TRBJ2-3; TRBD1 agrees at 8 bases. V was pared by 0 bases and J by 6 bases, with 3 bases of the junction left unmatched. The CDR3 is made up of 14 amino acids. Germline loops: CDR1 SGHTS, CDR2 YDEGEE. CDR3 protein: CASSLGDRPDTQYF. The DNA for the CDR3 is TGTGCCAGCAGCTTGGGGGACAGGCCGGATACGCAGTATTTT.

This chain links TRBV23-1 with TRBJ2-7; D is perhaps TRBD1 (6 bases). TRBV23-1 is annotated as an ORF whose role is uncertain. Trimming took 8 bases from V and 5 from J, leaving 16 bases between them. There are 13 residues in the CDR3. CDR3 sequence: CASGDPQGHEQYF. CDR3 bases: TGCGCCAGCGGAGACCCACAGGGCCACGAGCAGTACTTC.

CDR3 coding DNA: TGTGCCTGGGCGACAGGGGGTGGGGGCTACACCTTC. Translation gives CAWATGGGGYTF. The chain has TRBV30 and TRBJ1-2; TRBD1 matches at 9 bases. From germline, CDR1 is GTSNPN and CDR2 SVGIG (reference sequence). V was pared by 5 bases and J by 8 bases, with 6 bases of the junction left unmatched. The CDR3 is made up of 12 amino acids.

The genes are TRBV12-5 and TRBJ1-1; D is unclear. The CDR3 has 12 residues. CDR1 and CDR2 from the germline V gene are LGHNT and FRNRAP. Trimming took 7 bases from V and 4 from J, leaving 10 bases between them. For the CDR3, the DNA is TGTGCTAGTGCCCTGGGAGGCACTGAAGCTTTCTTT. This codes for CASALGGTEAFF.

The gene calls are TRBV6-6 and TRBJ2-2, with D possibly matching TRBD2 (5 bases). V shed 3 bases and J shed 1 base, with 6 bases lying between them. This CDR3 region has 14 residues. In germline, CDR1 is MNHNY, CDR2 SVGAGI (reference sequence). CDR3: CASSYSENTGELFF. In DNA form, the CDR3 reads TGTGCCAGCAGTTATAGCGAGAACACCGGGGAGCTGTTTTTT.

V usage is TRBV28 and J usage is TRBJ1-4; 9 bases agree with TRBD1. The CDR3 covers 18 residues. Germline loops: CDR1 MDHEN, CDR2 SYDVKM. After removal of 6 bases from V and 0 bases from J, the junction contained 11 bases not matched to a gene. The CDR3 here is CASRPNRGLSATNEKLFF. CDR3 nucleotides: TGTGCCAGCAGGCCGAACAGGGGGCTCAGTGCAACTAATGAAAAACTGTTTTTT. The entire variable domain, with the rest obtained from reference TRBV28 and TRBJ1-4, is as follows: DVKVTQSSRYLVKRTGEKVFLECVQDMDHENMFWYRQDPGLGLRLIYFSYDVKMKEKGDIPEGYSVSREKKERFSLILESASTNQTSMYLCASRPNRGLSATNEKLFFGSGTQLSVL.

V usage is TRBV5-5 and J usage is TRBJ2-2; TRBD1 agrees at 8 bases. Looked up from germline, CDR1 is SGHKS and CDR2 is YYEKEE (reference sequence). This CDR3 spans 15 amino acids. The trim removed 4 bases at V and 2 bases at J, leaving 4 bases unmatched. The CDR3 region has the DNA TGTGCCAGCAGCCTGACAGGGGTCAACACCGGGGAGCTGTTTTTT. As protein: CASSLTGVNTGELFF.

The V call is TRBV18, the J call TRBJ2-5, with D tentatively TRBD2 (5 bases). This CDR3 has 13 amino acids. CDR1 KGHSH and CDR2 LQKENI come from the germline V gene. V lost 5 bases, J lost 0 bases, and 7 bases lay in between. CDR3 sequence reads: CASSGEYQETQYF. The CDR3 DNA follows: TGTGCCAGCTCAGGGGAGTACCAAGAGACCCAGTACTTC.

This chain joins TRBV7-9 and TRBJ1-1; TRBD1 agrees at 8 bases. The V gene's germline CDR1 is SEHNR and CDR2 FQNEAQ (reference sequence). V lost 5 bases, J lost 4 bases, and 9 bases stayed unmatched. CDR3 length: 15 residues. CDR3 in amino acids: CASSLVQGAGTEAFF. The CDR3 DNA reads as TGTGCCAGCAGCCTCGTTCAGGGGGCGGGCACTGAAGCTTTCTTT.

The V gene is TRBV5-1, the J gene TRBJ2-3; perhaps TRBD1 as D (6 bases). The CDR3 sequence is 16 residues long. The V gene's germline CDR1 is SGHRS and CDR2 YFSETQ. Trimming cost V 2 bases and J 1 base, with 14 bases left between them. The CDR3 region is CASSLSGPGGTDTQYF. CDR3 sequence (DNA): TGCGCCAGCAGCTTAAGCGGCCCAGGGGGCACAGATACGCAGTATTTT.

The chain joins TRBV19 to TRBJ2-1; D possibly corresponds to TRBD2 (7 bases). Germline-derived CDR1 and CDR2 are LNHDA and SQIVND (reference sequence). This CDR3 is built from 13 residues. Trimming cost V 3 bases and J 9 bases, with 12 bases left between them. CDR3 amino acids: CASSIGGPGEQFF. CDR3 nucleotide sequence: TGTGCCAGTAGTATCGGGGGGCCAGGTGAGCAGTTCTTC.

This sequence joins TRBV7-3 and TRBJ1-1, with D possibly matching TRBD1 (5 bases). Germline CDR1 is SGHTA and CDR2 is FQGTGA. Trimming removed 3 bases at V and 4 bases at J, with 12 bases between. This CDR3 region has 14 residues. This CDR3 reads CASSLGGWLTEAFF. The CDR3 DNA sequence: TGTGCCAGCAGCTTGGGGGGTTGGCTCACTGAAGCTTTCTTT.

The chain is built from TRBV5-5 and TRBJ1-2; tentative D call: TRBD1 (5 bases). Trimming shortened V by 0 bases and J by 1 base, and 13 bases separated the two germline ends. CDR1 is SGHKS and CDR2 is YYEKEE in the germline V gene (reference sequence). The length of the CDR3 is 16 residues. The CDR3 coding sequence is TGTGCCAGCAGCTTGGGCGTACAGGTCGGTAACTATGGCTACACCTTC. It encodes CASSLGVQVGNYGYTF.

In this sample, this clone turned up once. The genes are TRBV6-5 and TRBJ2-7; perhaps TRBD1 as D (6 bases). In germline, CDR1 is MNHEY, CDR2 SVGAGI. Trimming cost V 5 bases and J 7 bases, with 15 bases left between them. The CDR3 runs to 13 residues. The CDR3 DNA reads as TGTGCCAGCAGTGAGCACAGGGTAGGGGAGCAGTACTTC. Translated, it gives CASSEHRVGEQYF.

The rearrangement uses TRBV5-4 and TRBJ2-7; possibly TRBD2 for D (7 bases). V lost 3 bases and J lost 0, with 16 bases in between. The germline CDR1 and CDR2 sequences are SGHNT and YYREEE (reference sequence). This CDR3 comprises 16 residues. The CDR3 here is CASSSPGGLSSYEQYF. The CDR3 bases are TGTGCCAGCAGCTCGCCGGGGGGCTTAAGCTCCTACGAGCAGTACTTC.

The table lists this clone with a count of one. The chain joins TRBV11-2 to TRBJ1-5; 8 nucleotides match TRBD1. Germline V gene lookup returns CDR1 SGHAT and CDR2 FQNNGV. Trimming took 2 bases from V and 6 from J; bases not matched to a gene: 6. The CDR3 is 15 amino acids. CDR3 loop: CASSLNPGGSQPQHF. As DNA, the CDR3 is TGTGCCAGCAGCTTAAACCCAGGGGGCTCTCAGCCCCAGCATTTT.

The rearrangement links TRBV28 to TRBJ1-5; possibly TRBD1 for D (5 bases). The CDR3 has 15 residues. The V gene's germline CDR1 is MDHEN and CDR2 SYDVKM. V lost 1 base, J lost 5 bases, and 12 bases lay in between. CDR3 in amino acids: CASSLFGGKDQPQHF. Written as DNA, the CDR3 is TGTGCCAGCAGTTTATTCGGGGGGAAGGATCAGCCCCAGCATTTT.

This clone occurred once. The rearrangement links TRBV9 to TRBJ1-4; no reliable D call. V was shortened by 6 bases and J by 3 bases, with 12 bases between the two germline ends. Germline CDR1 reads SGDLS; CDR2 reads YYNGEE. The CDR3 is 14 amino acids. CDR3 region: CASNDGVANEKLFF. CDR3 bases: TGTGCCAGCAACGACGGGGTTGCTAATGAAAAACTGTTTTTT.

The chain combines TRBV9 with TRBJ1-1, with D maybe TRBD1 (5 bases). The germline V gene has CDR1 SGDLS and CDR2 YYNGEE. This CDR3 comprises 17 residues. V was clipped by 0 bases and J by 5 bases, with 20 bases between them. CDR3 sequence: CASSVASIGGGGTEAFF. Written as DNA, the CDR3 is TGTGCCAGCAGCGTAGCTAGTATCGGGGGGGGTGGGACTGAAGCTTTCTTT.

The V call is TRBV10-3, the J call TRBJ1-5, with D hard to call. CDR1 is ENHRY and CDR2 is SYGVKD in the germline V gene. The V and J ends lost 4 bases and 4 bases respectively, with 8 bases between them. CDR3 length equals 13 residues. The CDR3: CAISAGFNQPQHF. CDR3 nucleotide sequence: TGTGCCATCAGTGCAGGTTTTAATCAGCCCCAGCATTTT.

The rearrangement joins TRBV18 to TRBJ2-3; D not certain. In germline, CDR1 is KGHSH, CDR2 LQKENI. CDR3 size: 14 residues. The V and J ends lost 2 bases and 0 bases respectively, with 6 bases between them. The CDR3 sequence: CASSPSTSTDTQYF. CDR3 in DNA: TGTGCCAGCTCACCAAGCACTAGCACAGATACGCAGTATTTT.

J is TRBJ2-3 and V is TRBV5-4; D is uncertain. The CDR3 contains 13 residues. Germline V gene lookup returns CDR1 SGHNT and CDR2 YYREEE (reference sequence). Deletions cut 0 bases from V and 1 base from J, with 3 bases between. CDR3 amino acids: CASSLAGTDTQYF. Here the CDR3 DNA reads TGTGCCAGCAGCTTGGCCGGCACAGATACGCAGTATTTT.